A single sample gave rise to the 29 T cell receptor beta chains below, sequenced in a study of long-term antiretroviral therapy in people with HIV. It was version v3.0 of the immunoSEQ assay that was run at survey level. Measured with immunoSEQ multiplex PCR; TCRdb has only the in-frame clones, and not every one. The sample gives over 10,000 clones, about nine tenths of which show up once; under 25% is in the top ten. This material consisted of unsorted PBMCs, taken 2.1 years after starting antiretroviral therapy. These receptors all come from a woman aged 40 to 50 with HIV.

V and J are TRBV11-3 and TRBJ2-7; D is undetermined. Deletions cut 4 bases from V and 1 base from J, with 8 bases between. Germline V gives CDR1 SGHNT, CDR2 YENEEA. The CDR3 has 13 amino acids. The CDR3 coding sequence is TGTGCCAGCAGCTCATCAGCTTCCTACGAGCAGTACTTC. Translating it yields CASSSSASYEQYF. Combining the CDR3 with reference TRBV11-3 and TRBJ2-7 gives the whole variable domain EAGVVQSPRYKIIEKKQPVAFWCNPISGHNTLYWYLQNLGQGPELLIRYENEEAVDDSQLPKDRFSAERLKGVDSTLKIQPAELGDSAVYLCASSSSASYEQYFGPGTRLTVT.

The chain is built from TRBV9 and TRBJ1-5; D is undetermined. Germline loops: CDR1 SGDLS, CDR2 YYNGEE. The CDR3 spans 15 residues. V gave up 0 bases and J gave up 3 bases, with 10 bases separating them. This CDR3 reads CASSVGGVDNQPQHF. DNA of the CDR3: TGTGCCAGCAGCGTAGGTGGGGTCGACAATCAGCCCCAGCATTTT.

The rearrangement links TRBV2 to TRBJ2-7; TRBD2 matches at 12 bases. CDR3 size: 16 residues. CDR1 and CDR2 (germline): SNHLY, FYNNEI. V shed 5 bases, J shed 1 base, and the junction held 6 bases outside the gene matches. The CDR3 reads CASSWPSGGASYEQYF. The CDR3 DNA sequence: TGTGCCAGCAGTTGGCCTAGCGGGGGGGCTTCCTACGAGCAGTACTTC.

The V and J genes are TRBV10-1 and TRBJ1-1; 8 bases fit TRBD1. V dropped 7 bases and J dropped 4; count of bases not matched to a gene: 11. Germline V gives CDR1 WNHNN, CDR2 SYGVQD (reference sequence). This CDR3 comprises 15 residues. CDR3 in DNA: TGCGCCAGCACCTCAGGACAGGGAGTGAGCACTGAAGCTTTCTTT. Translation gives CASTSGQGVSTEAFF.

V gene TRBV5-1 combines with J gene TRBJ1-2; tentatively, D is TRBD1 (5 bases). The germline V and J ends were trimmed by 0 bases and 2 bases, with 14 bases remaining between them. Germline values: CDR1 SGHRS, CDR2 YFSETQ. This CDR3 comprises 16 residues. CDR3 sequence (DNA): TGCGCCAGCAGCTTGGACTGGGACCGACGAAACTATGGCTACACCTTC. As protein: CASSLDWDRRNYGYTF.

This clone was found once. The genes are TRBV10-3 and TRBJ2-5, with 13 bases fitting TRBD2. Germline V gives CDR1 ENHRY, CDR2 SYGVKD. This CDR3 region has 15 residues. Germline trimming cut 10 bases from V and 9 bases from J; bases unmatched to any gene: 14. CDR3 bases: TGTGCCACGCGGGGACTAGCGGGGCACCTCGAGGCCCAGTACTTC. It codes for CATRGLAGHLEAQYF.

This chain uses TRBV6-5 with TRBJ1-1; D is undetermined. V shed 4 bases and J shed 0 bases, with 9 bases lying between them. This CDR3 spans 14 amino acids. Germline lookup yields CDR1 MNHEY and CDR2 SVGAGI. This CDR3 reads CASSSWVLNTEAFF. CDR3 sequence (DNA): TGTGCCAGCAGTTCGTGGGTTCTGAACACTGAAGCTTTCTTT.

The chain couples TRBV5-4 to TRBJ2-1, with 7 positions matching TRBD1. Per germline, CDR1 SGHNT and CDR2 YYREEE (reference sequence). The trim removed 3 bases at V and 9 bases at J, leaving 6 bases unmatched. This CDR3 contains 13 residues. This chain's CDR3 is CASSSAQGVEQFF. CDR3 DNA: TGTGCCAGCAGCTCGGCGCAGGGGGTTGAGCAGTTCTTC.

Details on this clone: The same CDR3 also results from other DNA sequences found in this sample. The J gene is TRBJ1-2, the V gene TRBV5-5; maybe TRBD1 (6 bases). Trimming pared 2 bases from V and 2 bases from J, leaving 7 bases between. The CDR3 has 13 amino acids. Germline assignment: CDR1 SGHKS and CDR2 YYEKEE (reference sequence). The CDR3 is CASSLGQNYGYTF. In nucleotides, the CDR3 is TGTGCCAGCAGCTTAGGACAGAACTATGGCTACACCTTC.

This clone was seen once. The chain has TRBV30 and TRBJ2-1, with unresolved D. CDR1 and CDR2 from the germline V gene are GTSNPN and SVGIG (reference sequence). V dropped 3 bases and J dropped 10 bases, with 10 bases sitting between them. CDR3 size: 11 residues. CDR3 in amino acids: CAWRRMDEQFF. As DNA, the CDR3 is TGTGCCTGGAGACGTATGGACGAGCAGTTCTTC. Full variable domain (outside the CDR3, taken from reference TRBV30 and TRBJ2-1): SQTIHQWPATLVQPVGSPLSLECTVEGTSNPNLYWYRQAAGRGLQLLFYSVGIGQISSEVPQNLSASRPQDRQFILSSKKLLLSDSGFYLCAWRRMDEQFFGPGTRLTVL.

The chain combines TRBV27 with TRBJ1-5; no reliable D call. Germline CDR1 reads MNHEY; CDR2 reads SMNVEV (reference sequence). The ends were cut back, 3 bases at V and 0 bases at J, with 15 bases in the middle. The CDR3 runs 17 residues. The CDR3 region has the DNA TGTGCCAGCAGTTTGGCGGGAGATAGATATAGCAATCAGCCCCAGCATTTT. Translated: CASSLAGDRYSNQPQHF.

This chain connects TRBV19 to TRBJ2-3; D uncertain. The length of the CDR3 is 12 residues. CDR1 is LNHDA and CDR2 is SQIVND in the germline V gene (reference sequence). V dropped 9 bases and J dropped 5 bases, with 12 bases sitting between them. This CDR3 is CASDRAVDTQYF. The CDR3 DNA reads TGTGCCAGCGACCGCGCGGTAGATACGCAGTATTTT. Variable domain in full (rest from reference TRBV19 and TRBJ2-3): DGGITQSPKYLFRKEGQNVTLSCEQNLNHDAMYWYRQDPGQGLRLIYYSQIVNDFQKGDIAEGYSVSREKKESFPLTVTSAQKNPTAFYLCASDRAVDTQYFGPGTRLTVL.

The V gene is TRBV5-1, the J gene TRBJ2-1, with 7 bases lining up with TRBD1. There are 15 residues in the CDR3. V was pared by 0 bases and J by 5 bases, with 5 bases of the junction left unmatched. The germline V gene encodes CDR1 SGHRS and CDR2 YFSETQ. CDR3 sequence reads: CASSLGDRPDNEQFF. The CDR3 nucleotides read TGCGCCAGCAGCTTGGGGGACAGACCAGACAATGAGCAGTTCTTC. Together with reference TRBV5-1 and TRBJ2-1, the CDR3 gives the full variable domain: KAGVTQTPRYLIKTRGQQVTLSCSPISGHRSVSWYQQTPGQGLQFLFEYFSETQRNKGNFPGRFSGRQFSNSRSEMNVSTLELGDSALYLCASSLGDRPDNEQFFGPGTRLTVL.

The V gene is TRBV27, the J gene TRBJ2-7; 8 bases are a match to TRBD1. CDR3 length equals 15 residues. The V and J ends lost 4 bases and 2 bases, in that order; junction bases with no gene match: 7. Germline V gives CDR1 MNHEY, CDR2 SMNVEV (reference sequence). The CDR3 sequence is CASSSQGEITYEQYF. The CDR3 nucleotides read TGTGCCAGCAGTTCACAGGGGGAGATTACCTACGAGCAGTACTTC.

V is TRBV27 and J is TRBJ2-1; perhaps TRBD1 as D (5 bases). Looked up from germline, CDR1 is MNHEY and CDR2 is SMNVEV (reference sequence). V was trimmed by 7 bases and J by 6 bases, leaving 16 bases between them. The CDR3 runs 14 residues. CDR3 DNA: TGTGCCAGCACCCCCGCTGGACACCTCAATGAGCAGTTCTTC. It codes for CASTPAGHLNEQFF.

The rearrangement links TRBV18 to TRBJ1-1; TRBD1 is a possible D gene (5 bases). Germline CDR1 and CDR2: KGHSH and LQKENI. With 2 bases removed from V and 1 base from J, the gap between germline ends came to 11 bases. This CDR3 spans 15 amino acids. The CDR3 here is CASSPRQTANTEAFF. The CDR3 DNA reads TGTGCCAGCTCACCAAGACAGACAGCGAACACTGAAGCTTTCTTT. Using reference TRBV18 and TRBJ1-1 for the parts outside the CDR3, the full variable domain is NAGVMQNPRHLVRRRGQEARLRCSPMKGHSHVYWYRQLPEEGLKFMVYLQKENIIDESGMPKERFSAEFPKEGPSILRIQQVVRGDSAAYFCASSPRQTANTEAFFGQGTRLTVV.

The chain links TRBV6-6 to TRBJ1-1, with TRBD1 as a possible D gene (5 bases). Germline V gives CDR1 MNHNY, CDR2 SVGAGI (reference sequence). This CDR3 contains 15 residues. Trimming pared 4 bases from V and 4 bases from J, leaving 16 bases between. This CDR3 reads CASSSVGGSVTEAFF. The CDR3 DNA sequence: TGTGCCAGCAGTTCGGTGGGGGGGAGCGTCACTGAAGCTTTCTTT.

Relative to its sample, this clone is large (0.1 to 1%). The gene calls are TRBV11-2 and TRBJ2-3, with 8 bases fitting TRBD2. V lost 6 bases and J lost 1; bases outside the gene matches: 6. This CDR3 has 15 residues. In germline, CDR1 is SGHAT, CDR2 FQNNGV. CDR3 nucleotides: TGTGCCAGCAGTTCCCCGACTAGCGGCACAGATACGCAGTATTTT. Protein product: CASSSPTSGTDTQYF.

J is TRBJ2-7 and V is TRBV25-1; possible D gene TRBD2, 7 bases. Trimming took off 6 bases at V and 3 bases at J, with 15 bases between the two ends. This CDR3 region has 14 residues. The germline V gene has CDR1 MGHDK and CDR2 SYGVNS. CDR3 coding DNA: TGTGCCAGCAGGAGGGGAGGGGGAGACTACGAGCAGTACTTC. It encodes CASRRGGGDYEQYF.

This chain uses TRBV2 with TRBJ2-7; maybe TRBD2 (6 bases). V gave up 1 base and J gave up 0 bases, with 10 bases separating them. CDR3 length: 15 residues. The germline gives CDR1 SNHLY, CDR2 FYNNEI. CDR3 DNA sequence: TGTGCCAGCAGTGAAGACCGGGGGAACTCCTACGAGCAGTACTTC. This encodes CASSEDRGNSYEQYF.

The chain combines TRBV6-6 with TRBJ1-2, with TRBD1 matching over 8 bases. V was pared by 5 bases and J by 3 bases, with 8 bases of the junction left unmatched. The germline V gene encodes CDR1 MNHNY and CDR2 SVGAGI (reference sequence). The CDR3 sequence is 15 residues long. CDR3 bases: TGTGCCAGCAGTCCAGGGGGCAATATAGACTATGGCTACACCTTC. Translated, it gives CASSPGGNIDYGYTF.

The rearrangement joins TRBV6-5 to TRBJ1-1; D perhaps matches TRBD1 (6 bases). V lost 0 bases and J lost 7, with 12 bases in between. Germline V gene data show CDR1 as MNHEY and CDR2 as SVGAGI. There are 14 residues in the CDR3. CDR3 in DNA: TGTGCCAGCAGTTACTCGTACAGGGCCCTTGAAGCTTTCTTT. It yields the protein CASSYSYRALEAFF.

The chain joins TRBV19 to TRBJ2-7; 12 bases are a match to TRBD2. CDR1 is LNHDA and CDR2 is SQIVND in the germline V gene (reference sequence). The CDR3 contains 17 residues. Losses at the gene ends were 5 bases for V and 4 bases for J; bases not matched to a gene: 12. The DNA of the CDR3 is TGTGCCAGTAGTCGCGCCTCCTGGACTAGCGGGACTTACGAGCAGTACTTC. Translating gives CASSRASWTSGTYEQYF. Using reference TRBV19 and TRBJ2-7 for the parts outside the CDR3, the full variable domain is DGGITQSPKYLFRKEGQNVTLSCEQNLNHDAMYWYRQDPGQGLRLIYYSQIVNDFQKGDIAEGYSVSREKKESFPLTVTSAQKNPTAFYLCASSRASWTSGTYEQYFGPGTRLTVT.

The V call is TRBV6-8, the J call TRBJ2-7, with a possible D match to TRBD1 (5 bases). V lost 7 bases to trimming and J lost 2 bases, with 21 bases between them. The CDR3 spans 16 residues. The V gene's germline CDR1 is MNHGY and CDR2 SAAAGT. The CDR3 coding sequence is TGTGCCAGCACCGAGGAGCAGGGTTGGCGTACCTACGAGCAGTACTTC. It encodes CASTEEQGWRTYEQYF.

The V gene is TRBV10-1, the J gene TRBJ2-7; TRBD2 matches at 14 bases. V was pared by 4 bases and J by 6 bases, with 5 bases of the junction left unmatched. Germline lookup yields CDR1 WNHNN and CDR2 SYGVQD (reference sequence). This CDR3 is 15 amino acids long. The CDR3 bases are TGCGCCAGCAGTGCGACTAGCGGGGGGGCCGCCGAGCAGTACTTC. Translated: CASSATSGGAAEQYF.

This sequence joins TRBV4-1 and TRBJ2-5, with unresolved D. The CDR3 extends over 14 amino acids. Germline V gene lookup returns CDR1 MGHRA and CDR2 YSYEKL. V lost 4 bases and J lost 5, with 14 bases in between. The CDR3 region is CASSPVGPGETQYF. DNA for the CDR3: TGCGCCAGCAGCCCCGTAGGCCCCGGGGAGACCCAGTACTTC.

The DNA of the CDR3 is TGTGCCTGGGGACTAGCTGCACGGGGGGACCAGTACTTC. This translates into CAWGLAARGDQYF. This chain joins TRBV30 and TRBJ2-5, with 8 bases fitting TRBD2. The CDR3 spans 13 residues. Germline V CDR1 and CDR2: GTSNPN, SVGIG (reference sequence). With V trimmed by 5 bases and J by 10 bases, 12 bases remained unmatched.

The genes are TRBV5-1 and TRBJ1-1; no definite D call. V was shortened by 0 bases and J by 4 bases, with 10 bases between the two germline ends. CDR3 length: 14 residues. In germline, CDR1 is SGHRS, CDR2 YFSETQ. The CDR3 region has the DNA TGCGCCAGCAGCTTGGTACCCGGAAGCACTGAAGCTTTCTTT. The encoded protein is CASSLVPGSTEAFF. Complete variable domain (other parts from reference TRBV5-1 and TRBJ1-1): KAGVTQTPRYLIKTRGQQVTLSCSPISGHRSVSWYQQTPGQGLQFLFEYFSETQRNKGNFPGRFSGRQFSNSRSEMNVSTLELGDSALYLCASSLVPGSTEAFFGQGTRLTVV.

The V call is TRBV19, the J call TRBJ1-1; TRBD1 is a possible D gene (6 bases). Trimming left V 6 bases short and J 1 base short, with 9 bases between. CDR1 and CDR2 (germline): LNHDA, SQIVND (reference sequence). The CDR3 spans 13 residues. This chain's CDR3 is CASRDRRNTEAFF. CDR3 coding DNA: TGTGCCAGTAGAGACAGGCGGAACACTGAAGCTTTCTTT.